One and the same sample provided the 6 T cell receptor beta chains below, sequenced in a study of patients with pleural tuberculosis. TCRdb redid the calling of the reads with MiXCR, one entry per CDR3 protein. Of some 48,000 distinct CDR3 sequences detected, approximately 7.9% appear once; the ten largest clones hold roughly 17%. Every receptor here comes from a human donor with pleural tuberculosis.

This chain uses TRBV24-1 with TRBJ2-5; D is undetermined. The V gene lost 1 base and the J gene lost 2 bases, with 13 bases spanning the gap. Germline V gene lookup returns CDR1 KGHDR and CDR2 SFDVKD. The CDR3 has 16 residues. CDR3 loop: CATSDFAFVGQETQYF. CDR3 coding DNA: TGTGCCACCAGTGATTTTGCGTTCGTGGGACAAGAGACCCAGTACTTC.

CDR3 in amino acids: CASSYGGEQYF. The CDR3 bases are TGTGCCAGCAGTTACGGCGGCGAGCAGTACTTC. The chain links TRBV6-5 to TRBJ2-7, with unresolved D. V was shortened by 2 bases and J by 6 bases, with 5 bases between the two germline ends. Germline CDR1 is MNHEY and CDR2 is SVGAGI. The CDR3 covers 11 residues.

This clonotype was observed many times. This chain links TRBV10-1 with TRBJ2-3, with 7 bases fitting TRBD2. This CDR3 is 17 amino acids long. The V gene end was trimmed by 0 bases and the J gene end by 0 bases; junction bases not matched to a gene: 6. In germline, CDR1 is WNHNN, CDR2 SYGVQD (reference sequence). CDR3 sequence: CASSESRLAASTDTQYF. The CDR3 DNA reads TGCGCCAGCAGTGAGTCTAGACTAGCAGCTAGCACAGATACGCAGTATTTT.

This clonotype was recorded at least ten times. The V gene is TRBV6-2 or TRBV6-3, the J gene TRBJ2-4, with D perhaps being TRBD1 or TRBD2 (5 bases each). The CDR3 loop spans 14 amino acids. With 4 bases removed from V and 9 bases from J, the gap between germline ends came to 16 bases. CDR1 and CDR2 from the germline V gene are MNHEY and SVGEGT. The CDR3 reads CASSSSLAGSIQYF. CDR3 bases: TGTGCCAGCAGTTCGTCCTTGGCAGGGAGCATTCAGTACTTC.

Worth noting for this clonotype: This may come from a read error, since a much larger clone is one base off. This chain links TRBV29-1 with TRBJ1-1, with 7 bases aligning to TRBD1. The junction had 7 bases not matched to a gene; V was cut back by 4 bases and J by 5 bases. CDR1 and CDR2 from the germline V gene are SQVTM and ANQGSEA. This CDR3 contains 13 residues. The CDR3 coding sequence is TGCAGCGTTGGACATGACAGGGAGACTGAAGCTTTCTTT. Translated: CSVGHDRETEAFF.

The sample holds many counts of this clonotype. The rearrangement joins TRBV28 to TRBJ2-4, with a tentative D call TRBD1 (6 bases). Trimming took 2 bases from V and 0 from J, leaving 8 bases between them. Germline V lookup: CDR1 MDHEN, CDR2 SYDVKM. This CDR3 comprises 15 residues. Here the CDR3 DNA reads TGTGCCAGCAGTTTACTGACAGGAGCCAAAAACATTCAGTACTTC. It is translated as CASSLLTGAKNIQYF.